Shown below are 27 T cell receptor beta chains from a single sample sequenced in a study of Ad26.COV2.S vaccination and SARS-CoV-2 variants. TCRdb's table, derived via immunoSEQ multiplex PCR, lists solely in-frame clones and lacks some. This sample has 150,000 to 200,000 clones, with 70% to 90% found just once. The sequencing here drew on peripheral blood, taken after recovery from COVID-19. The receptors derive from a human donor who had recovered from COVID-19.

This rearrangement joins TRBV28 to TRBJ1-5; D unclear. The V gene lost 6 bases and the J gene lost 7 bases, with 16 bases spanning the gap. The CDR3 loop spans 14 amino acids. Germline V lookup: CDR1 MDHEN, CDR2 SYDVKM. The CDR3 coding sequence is TGTGCCAGCAGCCCTCGGGGATTCGGGCAGCCCCAGCATTTT. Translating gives CASSPRGFGQPQHF. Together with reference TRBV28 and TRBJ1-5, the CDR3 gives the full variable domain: DVKVTQSSRYLVKRTGEKVFLECVQDMDHENMFWYRQDPGLGLRLIYFSYDVKMKEKGDIPEGYSVSREKKERFSLILESASTNQTSMYLCASSPRGFGQPQHFGDGTRLSIL.

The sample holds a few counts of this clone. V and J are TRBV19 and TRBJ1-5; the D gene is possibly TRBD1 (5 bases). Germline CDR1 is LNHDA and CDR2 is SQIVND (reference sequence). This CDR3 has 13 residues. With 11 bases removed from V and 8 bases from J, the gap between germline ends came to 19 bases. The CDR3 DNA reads TGTGCCTCTCCGGGGGGGAGAAGGAAGCCCCAGCATTTT. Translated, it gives CASPGGRRKPQHF. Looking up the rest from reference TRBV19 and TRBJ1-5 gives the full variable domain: DGGITQSPKYLFRKEGQNVTLSCEQNLNHDAMYWYRQDPGQGLRLIYYSQIVNDFQKGDIAEGYSVSREKKESFPLTVTSAQKNPTAFYLCASPGGRRKPQHFGDGTRLSIL.

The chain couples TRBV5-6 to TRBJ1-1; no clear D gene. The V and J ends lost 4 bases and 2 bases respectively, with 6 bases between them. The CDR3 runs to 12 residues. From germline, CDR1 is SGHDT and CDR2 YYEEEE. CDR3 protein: CASSPANTEAFF. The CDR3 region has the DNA TGTGCCAGCAGCCCCGCCAACACTGAAGCTTTCTTT.

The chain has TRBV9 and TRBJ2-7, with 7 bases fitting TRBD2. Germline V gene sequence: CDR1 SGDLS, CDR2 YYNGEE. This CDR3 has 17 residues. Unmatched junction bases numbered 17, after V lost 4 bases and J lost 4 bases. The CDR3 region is CASSPYSQRGPGYEQYF. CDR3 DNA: TGTGCCAGCAGCCCATATTCCCAGCGGGGCCCTGGGTACGAGCAGTACTTC.

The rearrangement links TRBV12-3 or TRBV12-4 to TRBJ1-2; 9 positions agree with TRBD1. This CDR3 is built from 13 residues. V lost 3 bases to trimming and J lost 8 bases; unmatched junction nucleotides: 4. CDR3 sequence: CASSFGTGYGYTF. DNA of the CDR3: TGTGCCAGCAGTTTTGGGACAGGGTACGGCTACACCTTC.

The CDR3: CASSTRSQGNQPQHF. CDR3 DNA sequence: TGTGCCAGCAGTACTAGGAGTCAGGGCAATCAGCCCCAGCATTTT. This chain joins TRBV27 and TRBJ1-5; D uncertain. Germline V gene sequence: CDR1 MNHEY, CDR2 SMNVEV (reference sequence). V was clipped by 5 bases and J by 2 bases, with 13 bases between them. CDR3 length: 15 amino acids.

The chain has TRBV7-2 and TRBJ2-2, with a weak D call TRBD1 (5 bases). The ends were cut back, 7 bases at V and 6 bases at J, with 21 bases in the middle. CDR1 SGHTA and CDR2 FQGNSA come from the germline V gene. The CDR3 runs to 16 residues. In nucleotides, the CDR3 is TGTGCCAGCACCCCCTTAAGCCGGACAAGGGCCGGGGAGCTGTTTTTT. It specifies CASTPLSRTRAGELFF.

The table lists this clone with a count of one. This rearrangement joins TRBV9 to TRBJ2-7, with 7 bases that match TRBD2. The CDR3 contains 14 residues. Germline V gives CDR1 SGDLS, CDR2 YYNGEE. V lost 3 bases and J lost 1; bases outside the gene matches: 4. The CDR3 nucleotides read TGTGCCAGCAGCGAGGACGGGGGGTCCTACGAGCAGTACTTC. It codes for CASSEDGGSYEQYF. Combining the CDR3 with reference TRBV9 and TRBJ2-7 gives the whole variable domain DSGVTQTPKHLITATGQRVTLRCSPRSGDLSVYWYQQSLDQGLQFLIQYYNGEERAKGNILERFSAQQFPDLHSELNLSSLELGDSALYFCASSEDGGSYEQYFGPGTRLTVT.

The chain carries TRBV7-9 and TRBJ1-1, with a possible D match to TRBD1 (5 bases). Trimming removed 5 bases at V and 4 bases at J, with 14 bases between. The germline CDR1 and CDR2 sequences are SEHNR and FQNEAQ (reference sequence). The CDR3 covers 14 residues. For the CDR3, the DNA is TGTGCCAGCAGCCACCACCAGGGTGGCACTGAAGCTTTCTTT. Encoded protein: CASSHHQGGTEAFF.

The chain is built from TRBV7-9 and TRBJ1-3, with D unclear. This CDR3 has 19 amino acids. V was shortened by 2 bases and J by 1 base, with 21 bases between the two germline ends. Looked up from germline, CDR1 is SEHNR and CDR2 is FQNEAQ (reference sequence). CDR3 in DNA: TGTGCCAGCAGCTTATTTGTCCACAAAAGATCTGAATCTGGAAACACCATATATTTT. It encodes CASSLFVHKRSESGNTIYF.

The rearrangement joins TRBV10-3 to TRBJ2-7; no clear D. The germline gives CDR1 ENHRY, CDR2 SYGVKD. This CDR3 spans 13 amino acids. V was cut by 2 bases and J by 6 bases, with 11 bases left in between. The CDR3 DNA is TGTGCCATCAGTGAGAGGGCCCCAAGCGAGCAGTACTTC. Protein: CAISERAPSEQYF.

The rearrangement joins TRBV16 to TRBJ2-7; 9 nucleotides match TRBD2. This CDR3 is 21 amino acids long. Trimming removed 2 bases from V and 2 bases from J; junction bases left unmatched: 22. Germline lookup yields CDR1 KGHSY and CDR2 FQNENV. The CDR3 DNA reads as TGTGCCAGCAGCCAAAGAGTAGGGCCCCGTTTGGCGGGAGGGCCGACCTACGAGCAGTACTTC. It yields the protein CASSQRVGPRLAGGPTYEQYF. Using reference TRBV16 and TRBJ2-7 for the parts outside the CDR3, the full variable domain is GEEVAQTPKHLVRGEGQKAKLYCAPIKGHSYVFWYQQVLKNEFKFLISFQNENVFDETGMPKERFSAKCLPNSPCSLEIQATKLEDSAVYFCASSQRVGPRLAGGPTYEQYFGPGTRLTVT.

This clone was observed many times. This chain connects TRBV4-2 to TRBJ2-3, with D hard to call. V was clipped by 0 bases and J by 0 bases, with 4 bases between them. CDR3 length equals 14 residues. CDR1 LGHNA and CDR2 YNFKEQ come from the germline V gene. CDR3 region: CASSQDGSTDTQYF. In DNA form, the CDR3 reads TGTGCCAGCAGCCAAGACGGTAGCACAGATACGCAGTATTTT.

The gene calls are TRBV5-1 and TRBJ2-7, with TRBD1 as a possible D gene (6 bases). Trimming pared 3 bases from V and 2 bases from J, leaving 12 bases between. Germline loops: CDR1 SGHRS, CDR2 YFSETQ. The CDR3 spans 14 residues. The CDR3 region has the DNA TGCGCCAGCAGCTCCCGGGACAACCCCTACGAGCAGTACTTC. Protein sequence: CASSSRDNPYEQYF.

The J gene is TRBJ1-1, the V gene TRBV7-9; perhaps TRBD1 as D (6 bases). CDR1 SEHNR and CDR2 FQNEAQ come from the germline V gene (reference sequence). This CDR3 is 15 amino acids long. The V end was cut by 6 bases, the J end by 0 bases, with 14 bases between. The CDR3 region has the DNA TGTGCCAGCAGGCCGTTAGACAGGCTGAACACTGAAGCTTTCTTT. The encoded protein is CASRPLDRLNTEAFF. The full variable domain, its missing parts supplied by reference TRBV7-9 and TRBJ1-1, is DTGVSQNPRHKITKRGQNVTFRCDPISEHNRLYWYRQTLGQGPEFLTYFQNEAQLEKSRLLSDRFSAERPKGSFSTLEIQRTEQGDSAMYLCASRPLDRLNTEAFFGQGTRLTVV.

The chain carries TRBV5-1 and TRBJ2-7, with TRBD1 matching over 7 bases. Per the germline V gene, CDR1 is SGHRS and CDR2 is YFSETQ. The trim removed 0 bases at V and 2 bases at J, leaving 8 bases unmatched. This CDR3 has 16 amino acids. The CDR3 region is CASSLVGGQLAYEQYF. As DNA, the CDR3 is TGCGCCAGCAGCTTGGTAGGGGGCCAGCTCGCCTACGAGCAGTACTTC.

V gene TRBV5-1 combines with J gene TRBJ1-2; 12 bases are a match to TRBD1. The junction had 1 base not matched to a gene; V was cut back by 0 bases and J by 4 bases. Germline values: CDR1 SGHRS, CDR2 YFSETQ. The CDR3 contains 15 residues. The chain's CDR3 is CASSLGDRGPYGYTF. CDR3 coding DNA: TGCGCCAGCAGCTTGGGGGACAGGGGGCCCTATGGCTACACCTTC.

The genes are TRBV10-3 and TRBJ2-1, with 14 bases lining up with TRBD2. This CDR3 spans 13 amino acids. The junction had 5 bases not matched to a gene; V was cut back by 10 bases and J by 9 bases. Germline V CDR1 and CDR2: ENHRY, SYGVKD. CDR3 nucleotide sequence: TGTGCCACCGGACTAGCGGGAGGACCTGAGCAGTTCTTC. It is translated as CATGLAGGPEQFF.

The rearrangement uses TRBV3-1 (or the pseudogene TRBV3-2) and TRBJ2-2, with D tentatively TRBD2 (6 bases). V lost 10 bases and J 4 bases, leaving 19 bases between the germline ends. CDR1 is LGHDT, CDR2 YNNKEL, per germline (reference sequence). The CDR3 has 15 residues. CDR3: CATQLGQGGTGELFF. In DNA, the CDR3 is TGTGCCACTCAACTAGGGCAGGGAGGCACCGGGGAGCTGTTTTTT.

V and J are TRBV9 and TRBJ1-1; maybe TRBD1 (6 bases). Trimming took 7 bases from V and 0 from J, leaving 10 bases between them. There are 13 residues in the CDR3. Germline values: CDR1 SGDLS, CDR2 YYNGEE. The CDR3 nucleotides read TGTGCCAGCTCCGGACAGATGAACACTGAAGCTTTCTTT. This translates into CASSGQMNTEAFF. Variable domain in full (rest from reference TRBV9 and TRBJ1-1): DSGVTQTPKHLITATGQRVTLRCSPRSGDLSVYWYQQSLDQGLQFLIQYYNGEERAKGNILERFSAQQFPDLHSELNLSSLELGDSALYFCASSGQMNTEAFFGQGTRLTVV.

The CDR3 is CSVAGGGRTEAFF. CDR3 DNA: TGCAGCGTGGCAGGGGGGGGAAGGACTGAAGCTTTCTTT. This rearrangement joins TRBV29-1 to TRBJ1-1; 7 positions agree with TRBD1. The germline V gene encodes CDR1 SQVTM and CDR2 ANQGSEA. This CDR3 spans 13 amino acids. V lost 6 bases to trimming and J lost 5 bases; unmatched junction nucleotides: 9.

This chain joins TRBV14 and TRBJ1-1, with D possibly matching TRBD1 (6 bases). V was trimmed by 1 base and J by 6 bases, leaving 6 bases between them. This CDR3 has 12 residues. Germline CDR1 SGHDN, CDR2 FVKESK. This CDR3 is CASSQGGPEAFF. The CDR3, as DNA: TGTGCCAGCAGCCAAGGGGGGCCTGAAGCTTTCTTT.

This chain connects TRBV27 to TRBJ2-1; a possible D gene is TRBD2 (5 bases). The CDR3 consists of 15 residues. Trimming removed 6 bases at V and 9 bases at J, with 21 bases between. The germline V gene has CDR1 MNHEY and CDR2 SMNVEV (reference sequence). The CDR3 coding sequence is TGTGCCAGCAGCCCTAAGGGAATAACTAGAACTGAGCAGTTCTTC. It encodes CASSPKGITRTEQFF.

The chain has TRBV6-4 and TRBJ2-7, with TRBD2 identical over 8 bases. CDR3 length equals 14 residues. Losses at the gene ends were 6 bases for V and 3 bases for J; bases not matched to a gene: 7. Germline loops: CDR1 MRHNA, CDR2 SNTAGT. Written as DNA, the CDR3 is TGTGCCAGCAGCGGGACCGGGAGGGACTACGAGCAGTACTTC. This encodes CASSGTGRDYEQYF.

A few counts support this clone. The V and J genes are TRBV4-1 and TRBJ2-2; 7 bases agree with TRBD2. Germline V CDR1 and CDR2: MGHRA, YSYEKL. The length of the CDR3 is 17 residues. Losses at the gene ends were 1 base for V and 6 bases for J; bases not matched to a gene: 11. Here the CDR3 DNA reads TGCGCCAGCAGCCAAGTCCTGGGCGGGGGATTAGCCGGGGAGCTGTTTTTT. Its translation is CASSQVLGGGLAGELFF.

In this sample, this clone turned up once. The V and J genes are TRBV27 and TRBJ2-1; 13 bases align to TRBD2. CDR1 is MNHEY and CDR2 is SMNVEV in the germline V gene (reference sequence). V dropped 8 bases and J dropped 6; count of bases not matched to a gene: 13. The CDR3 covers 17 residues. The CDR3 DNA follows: TGTGCCAGCTCCTCCCCCCTCGGACTAGCGGGGGTCAATGAGCAGTTCTTC. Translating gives CASSSPLGLAGVNEQFF.

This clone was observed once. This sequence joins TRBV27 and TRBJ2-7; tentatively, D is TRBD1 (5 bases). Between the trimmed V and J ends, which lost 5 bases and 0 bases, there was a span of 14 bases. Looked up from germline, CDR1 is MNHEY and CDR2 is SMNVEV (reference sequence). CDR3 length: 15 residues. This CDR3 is CASSPKTGFSYEQYF. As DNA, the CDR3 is TGTGCCAGCAGTCCCAAAACAGGTTTCTCCTACGAGCAGTACTTC.